Below, one TCR beta chain is given with its context. Antigen unknown. Trimming at V came to 5 bases and at J to 3 bases, leaving 13 bases not matched to a gene. This CDR3 region has 17 residues. The germline CDR1 and CDR2 sequences are LGHDT and YNNKEL (reference sequence). TCRdb reprocessed the 5' RACE reads with MiXCR, giving one entry per CDR3 protein. This table holds hundreds of thousands of distinct CDR3 sequences, roughly 6.6% found once. The data are from a study of identical twins. Overall study findings and caveats: Analyses of zero insertions could be partly confounded by invariant MAIT and iNKT cells. Reduced insertions were recorded for abundant cord blood beta clonotypes, with no such pattern in memory repertoires. Out-of-frame alpha sequences common to twins exhibited an excess of low generation probability.

These sequences were also reported in another study, on yellow fever vaccine responses in identical twins. That paper adds: Twins' vaccine T cell response reportedly gave the appearance of partial convergence and partial personalization.

The chain combines TRBV3-1 with TRBJ2-7; TRBD2 matches 10 bases. The sequence derives from a woman under 30 in good health. The sample comprised PBMCs. The CDR3 protein is CASSWLAGGFPVYEQYF. The CDR3 DNA is TGTGCCAGCAGCTGGTTAGCGGGAGGCTTTCCTGTCTACGAGCAGTACTTC.